Listed here are 4 T cell receptor beta chains from one sample, sequenced in a study of blood T cell repertoires in COVID-19. Data came from immunoSEQ multiplex PCR; TCRdb stores just in-frame clones and leaves some out. The sample has roughly 170,000 clones, about 88% seen once. Material: peripheral blood. The receptors here all came from a middle-aged man with active or convalescent COVID-19.

The genes are TRBV28 and TRBJ2-7; 10 nucleotides line up with TRBD2. Germline V gene data show CDR1 as MDHEN and CDR2 as SYDVKM. This CDR3 is 16 amino acids long. V was pared by 3 bases and J by 6 bases, with 11 bases of the junction left unmatched. CDR3 in DNA: TGTGCCAGCAGTTTTACCCCCTCTAGCGGGGGTGCCGAGCAGTACTTC. Translation: CASSFTPSSGGAEQYF. Looking up the rest from reference TRBV28 and TRBJ2-7 gives the full variable domain: DVKVTQSSRYLVKRTGEKVFLECVQDMDHENMFWYRQDPGLGLRLIYFSYDVKMKEKGDIPEGYSVSREKKERFSLILESASTNQTSMYLCASSFTPSSGGAEQYFGPGTRLTVT.

The chain joins TRBV30 to TRBJ1-2; no firm D call. Germline V CDR1 and CDR2: GTSNPN, SVGIG (reference sequence). This CDR3 comprises 15 residues. V gave up 3 bases and J gave up 1 base, with 15 bases separating them. The CDR3 here is CAWSAKSGLNYGYTF. As DNA, the CDR3 is TGTGCCTGGAGCGCCAAATCCGGACTTAACTATGGCTACACCTTC.

In DNA, the CDR3 is TGTGCCAGCAGTTCCCGACTAGCGGGAACTCATACGCAGTATTTT. Protein: CASSSRLAGTHTQYF. The V gene is TRBV7-9, the J gene TRBJ2-3; 11 bases match TRBD2. Trimming removed 6 bases from V and 7 bases from J; junction bases left unmatched: 9. The CDR3 loop spans 15 amino acids. The V gene's germline CDR1 is SEHNR and CDR2 FQNEAQ (reference sequence).

The J gene is TRBJ2-1, the V gene TRBV24-1, with TRBD2 matching 14 bases. After removal of 2 bases from V and 4 bases from J, the junction contained 6 bases not matched to a gene. Germline CDR1 and CDR2: KGHDR and SFDVKD. The CDR3 loop spans 18 amino acids. This CDR3 reads CATSDSGLAGGKYNEQFF. The CDR3 DNA sequence: TGTGCCACCAGTGATTCAGGACTAGCGGGGGGAAAGTACAATGAGCAGTTCTTC.